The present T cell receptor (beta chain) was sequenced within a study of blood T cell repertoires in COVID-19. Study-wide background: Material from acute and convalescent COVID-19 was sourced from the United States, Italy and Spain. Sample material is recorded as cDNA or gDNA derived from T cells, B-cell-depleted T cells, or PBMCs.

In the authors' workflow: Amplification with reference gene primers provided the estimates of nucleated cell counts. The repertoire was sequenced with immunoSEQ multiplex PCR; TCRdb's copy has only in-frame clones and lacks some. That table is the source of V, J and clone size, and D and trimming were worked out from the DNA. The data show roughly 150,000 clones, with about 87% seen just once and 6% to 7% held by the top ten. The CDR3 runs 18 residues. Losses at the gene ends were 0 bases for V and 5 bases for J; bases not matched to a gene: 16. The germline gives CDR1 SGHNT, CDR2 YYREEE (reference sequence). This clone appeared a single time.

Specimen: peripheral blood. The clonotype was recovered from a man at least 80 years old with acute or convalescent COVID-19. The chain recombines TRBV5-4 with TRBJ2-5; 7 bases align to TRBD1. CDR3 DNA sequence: TGTGCCAGCAGCTTGGGGGGCCTGGGCAGGGGGTCCTGGGAGACCCAGTACTTC. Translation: CASSLGGLGRGSWETQYF. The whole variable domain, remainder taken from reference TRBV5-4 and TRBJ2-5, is ETGVTQSPTHLIKTRGQQVTLRCSSQSGHNTVSWYQQALGQGPQFIFQYYREEENGRGNFPPRFSGLQFPNYSSELNVNALELDDSALYLCASSLGGLGRGSWETQYFGPGTRLLVL.